Presented here are 10 T cell receptor beta chains from one specimen sequenced in a study of blood T cells in healthy people across ages. PCR was performed a second time for about 7 to 11 cycles using a sample-barcoded 5' primer and a J-beta primer mix. TCRdb recomputed calls from the 5' RACE reads with MiXCR, one row per CDR3 protein. In the table there are under 800,000 distinct CDR3 sequences, 43% of which are singletons. The sequenced material came from blood. The receptors shown here come from a woman aged 55-70 years in good health.

This clonotype was observed at least ten times. The V call is TRBV12-3 or TRBV12-4, the J call TRBJ2-5, with no clear D. V lost 6 bases to trimming and J lost 3 bases, with 11 bases between them. The CDR3 runs to 13 residues. Here the CDR3 DNA reads TGTGCCAGCAGCTTATCTAGGGAAGAGACCCAGTACTTC. Protein product: CASSLSREETQYF.

About this clonotype: A much bigger clone sits one base away, suggesting this may be a read error. This chain connects TRBV29-1 to TRBJ2-5; weak D call: TRBD1 (6 bases). Trimming shortened V by 7 bases and J by 3 bases, and 18 bases separated the two germline ends. The CDR3 sequence is 14 residues long. From germline, CDR1 is SQVTM and CDR2 ANQGSEA. CDR3 residues: CSAMGALTEETQYF. The CDR3 nucleotides are TGCAGCGCCATGGGGGCTCTGACAGAAGAGACCCAGTACTTC.

This clonotype was picked up a small number of times. The chain carries TRBV24-1 and TRBJ2-1; 7 bases agree with TRBD2. This CDR3 region has 14 residues. Germline assignment: CDR1 KGHDR and CDR2 SFDVKD. V gave up 4 bases and J gave up 3 bases; unmatched junction bases: 2. CDR3 in amino acids: CATSDRTSYNEQFF. The DNA of the CDR3 is TGTGCCACCAGTGACCGGACTAGCTACAATGAGCAGTTCTTC.

This clonotype has only one observation. V usage is TRBV7-9 and J usage is TRBJ2-2; no definite D call. The CDR3 is 14 residues long. Deletions cut 5 bases from V and 2 bases from J, with 9 bases between. CDR1 and CDR2 from the germline V gene are SEHNR and FQNEAQ (reference sequence). The CDR3 region is CASSRYENTGELFF. The CDR3 coding sequence is TGTGCCAGCAGCCGGTACGAAAACACCGGGGAGCTGTTTTTT.

This clonotype was detected only a few times. This sequence joins TRBV20-1 and TRBJ1-2; D perhaps matches TRBD1 (6 bases). V dropped 5 bases and J dropped 2 bases, with 15 bases sitting between them. Germline CDR1 and CDR2: DFQATT and SNEGSKA (reference sequence). The CDR3 is made up of 14 amino acids. DNA of the CDR3: TGCAGTGCTTCCCCTAGGACAGTCAACTATGGCTACACCTTC. Translation: CSASPRTVNYGYTF.

The chain links TRBV5-1 to TRBJ2-1, with D perhaps TRBD1 (7 bases). CDR1 and CDR2 from the germline V gene are SGHRS and YFSETQ. With 4 bases removed from V and 5 bases from J, the gap between germline ends came to 13 bases. This CDR3 comprises 14 residues. CDR3 amino acids: CASSGGTVNNEQFF. The CDR3 DNA sequence: TGCGCCAGCAGCGGCGGGACAGTGAACAATGAGCAGTTCTTC.

The V call is TRBV2, the J call TRBJ2-5; the match to TRBD1 covers 9 bases. The germline CDR1 and CDR2 sequences are SNHLY and FYNNEI. V trimming: 5 bases; J trimming: 3 bases; junction bases outside the gene matches: 7. The CDR3 has 15 amino acids. The CDR3 sequence: CASSPPDRGKETQYF. The CDR3 coding sequence is TGTGCCAGCAGTCCTCCGGACAGGGGCAAAGAGACCCAGTACTTC.

This clonotype was detected only a few times. This chain links TRBV5-1 with TRBJ2-7; no definite D call. Germline values: CDR1 SGHRS, CDR2 YFSETQ. Between the trimmed V and J ends, which lost 1 base and 2 bases, there was a span of 10 bases. This CDR3 has 14 amino acids. The CDR3 coding sequence is TGCGCCAGCAGCTTGATGGGGAAAACCTACGAGCAGTACTTC. This sequence encodes CASSLMGKTYEQYF.

The genes are TRBV27 and TRBJ2-5; 11 nucleotides match TRBD2. Germline V gene lookup returns CDR1 MNHEY and CDR2 SMNVEV (reference sequence). The CDR3 has 17 residues. V lost 1 base and J lost 4; bases outside the gene matches: 8. In DNA, the CDR3 is TGTGCCAGCAGTTTATATCGGGGTAGCGGGAGGGCAGAGACCCAGTACTTC. Protein sequence: CASSLYRGSGRAETQYF.

This clonotype turned up a few times. This chain joins TRBV5-1 and TRBJ2-7, with 7 bases lining up with TRBD1. The germline V gene encodes CDR1 SGHRS and CDR2 YFSETQ. The V gene end was trimmed by 4 bases and the J gene end by 0 bases; junction bases not matched to a gene: 4. The CDR3 totals 14 residues. The CDR3 region has the DNA TGCGCCAGCAGCACGGGACAGCGCTCCTACGAGCAGTACTTC. Amino acid sequence: CASSTGQRSYEQYF.